These 26 T cell receptor beta chains share one sample of origin, sequenced in a study of tissue T cells after allogeneic stem cell transplantation. Measured with immunoSEQ multiplex PCR; TCRdb has only the in-frame clones, and not every one. The profile shows 15,000 to 20,000 clones, about three quarters of them singletons. Sequencing was performed on spleen. All receptors derive from a female BALB/c mouse in good health. The MHC haplotype of the strain is H2-d.

On this clone itself: Mouse germline and gene names are used. The read gets to within 1 residue of the CDR3 end, and the germline J gene fills in the rest. Other DNA sequences in the sample encode the same CDR3. This sequence joins TRBV4 and TRBJ2-7; 11 nucleotides line up with TRBD2. Germline CDR1 reads LGHDT; CDR2 reads YNNKQL (reference sequence). Trimming took 4 bases from V and 3 from J; bases not matched to a gene: 2. This CDR3 is 14 amino acids long. CDR3 sequence: CASSSGTGGYEQYF. The covered CDR3 bases are TGTGCCAGCAGCTCCGGGACTGGGGGCTATGAACAGTAC.

With respect to this clone: Germline and genes here are mouse. The read is 1 residue too short to cover the CDR3 end, so that end is filled in from the germline J gene. The chain joins TRBV13-2 to TRBJ1-3; 7 bases are a match to TRBD1. V was pared by 5 bases and J by 2 bases, with 1 base of the junction left unmatched. Per the germline V gene, CDR1 is NNHNN and CDR2 is SYGAGS (reference sequence). The length of the CDR3 is 13 residues. CDR3 sequence: CASGGQTGNTLYF. CDR3 DNA, as far as it was read: TGTGCCAGCGGGGGACAGACTGGAAATACGCTCTAT.

Worth noting for this clone: Genes here carry mouse names. The CDR3 end falls 1 residue outside the read, so it is completed with the germline J gene. The chain couples TRBV13-3 to TRBJ1-4; D unclear. CDR1 NNHDY and CDR2 SYVADS come from the germline V gene. V was pared by 5 bases and J by 0 bases, with 5 bases between. The CDR3 consists of 13 residues. The CDR3 DNA, read in part, is TGTGCCAGCAGACAGTTTTCCAACGAAAGATTATTT. It yields the protein CASRQFSNERLF. The CDR3 reads in full as CASRQFSNERLFF.

Of note for this clone: The gene names given are mouse names. The read gets to within 1 residue of the CDR3 end, and the germline J gene fills in the rest. This chain joins TRBV5 and TRBJ2-5; a possible D gene is TRBD2 (7 bases). In germline, CDR1 is LGHNA, CDR2 YNLKQL (reference sequence). The V gene lost 0 bases and the J gene lost 5 bases, with 12 bases spanning the gap. The CDR3 sequence is 15 residues long. The part of the CDR3 DNA that was read is TGTGCCAGCAGCCAAGATAGGGGGGCGCGAGACACCCAGTAC. Translation: CASSQDRGARDTQY. The CDR3 as a whole reads CASSQDRGARDTQYF.

This clone was recorded only once. Gene and germline names: mouse. The sequenced fragment ends 1 residue before the CDR3 boundary, so the rest is inferred from the germline J gene. The V gene is TRBV19, the J gene TRBJ1-6; no clear D. TRBJ1-6 is designated an ORF whose function remains uncertain. Germline V CDR1 and CDR2: FNHDT, SITEND (reference sequence). Trimming took 2 bases from V and 5 from J, leaving 8 bases between them. The CDR3 is 14 amino acids. CDR3: CASSIRQHNSPLYF. CDR3 DNA (partial): TGTGCCAGCAGTATCAGGCAGCATAATTCGCCCCTCTAC.

This clone was counted between two and nine times. These gene names are mouse names. The read gets to within 1 residue of the CDR3 end, and the germline J gene fills in the rest. The chain has TRBV14 and TRBJ2-7; D uncertain. V shed 1 base and J shed 5 bases, with 7 bases lying between them. This CDR3 is 12 amino acids long. The V gene's germline CDR1 is SGHDT and CDR2 FRDEAV. The covered CDR3 bases are TGTGCCAGCAGTTTCGGCAGTGATGAACAGTAC. Translated, it gives CASSFGSDEQY. The whole CDR3 is CASSFGSDEQYF.

This clone was seen a handful of times. Here the gene names and germline are mouse. The read ends 1 residue early relative to the CDR3; the germline J gene fills the gap. The chain is built from TRBV4 and TRBJ1-3; TRBD1 matches 9 bases. CDR1 and CDR2 from the germline V gene are LGHDT and YNNKQL (reference sequence). The CDR3 sequence is 15 residues long. The V segment lost 5 bases and the J segment 3 bases; nucleotides outside the gene matches: 5. The CDR3 DNA, read in part, is TGTGCCAGCAGCCCGGGACAGGGTTTTGGAAATACGCTCTAT. Translated: CASSPGQGFGNTLY. The full CDR3 protein reads CASSPGQGFGNTLYF.

There are a few counts of this clone. Gene names and germline match the mouse. Coverage ceases 1 residue before the CDR3 finishes, and the germline J gene fills in the end. The chain joins TRBV29 to TRBJ1-2; D uncertain. The germline V and J ends were trimmed by 11 bases and 4 bases, with 14 bases remaining between them. This CDR3 is built from 12 residues. From germline, CDR1 is MSHET and CDR2 SYDVDS. The CDR3 reads CALDTEFSDYTF. The CDR3 DNA, read in part, is TGTGCTCTTGACACAGAGTTCTCCGACTACACC.

As regards this clone: Gene names denote mouse genes. The CDR3 goes on 1 residue after the read ends, and that part is filled in from the germline J gene. The chain has TRBV13-1 and TRBJ2-5; 8 nucleotides line up with TRBD1. This CDR3 comprises 13 residues. Trimming cost V 6 bases and J 2 bases; bases outside gene matches: 2. Germline assignment: CDR1 NSHNY and CDR2 SYGAGN. The CDR3 loop is CASKDRVQDTQYF. The covered CDR3 bases are TGTGCCAGCAAGGACAGGGTCCAAGACACCCAGTAC.

As regards this clone: Gene names are mouse gene names. The sequenced part of the CDR3 DNA is TGTGGTGCCCCCGGGACAGACACAGAAGTCTTC. It yields the protein CGAPGTDTEVF. The entire CDR3 protein reads CGAPGTDTEVFF. V gene TRBV20 combines with J gene TRBJ1-1, with 7 bases matching TRBD1. The read halts 1 residue ahead of the CDR3 end, with the missing end drawn from the germline J gene. The germline V gene has CDR1 GFQATS and CDR2 STVNSAI. The V and J ends lost 6 bases and 3 bases, in that order; junction bases with no gene match: 4. This CDR3 spans 12 amino acids.

A note on this clone: The listed genes are named as in mouse. The DNA ends 1 residue before the CDR3 does, and the rest of the CDR3 is filled in from the germline J gene. V gene TRBV19 combines with J gene TRBJ2-5, with 7 nucleotides matching TRBD1. V lost 4 bases to trimming and J lost 0 bases; unmatched junction nucleotides: 2. The CDR3 totals 14 residues. CDR1 and CDR2 (germline): FNHDT, SITEND (reference sequence). The sequenced CDR3 bases are TGTGCCAGCAGTTTGGGACAGAACCAAGACACCCAGTAC. Encoded protein: CASSLGQNQDTQY. The complete CDR3 sequence is CASSLGQNQDTQYF. The full variable domain, its missing parts supplied by reference TRBV19 and TRBJ2-5, is GGIITQTPKFLIGQEGQKLTLKCQQNFNHDTMYWYRQDSGKGLRLIYYSITENDLQKGDLSEGYDASREKKSSFSLTVTSAQKNEMAVFLCASSLGQNQDTQYFGPGTRLLVL.

On this clone itself: Gene names refer to mouse genes. The read ends 1 residue before the CDR3 terminus; that terminus is restored from the germline J gene. This same CDR3 is encoded by further DNA sequences in the sample. V and J are TRBV31 and TRBJ2-2; D is possibly TRBD1 (7 bases). V lost 0 bases and J lost 2, with 10 bases in between. The CDR3 extends over 15 amino acids. Germline assignment: CDR1 GKSSPN and CDR2 SITVG. The part of the CDR3 DNA that was read is TGTGCCTGGAGTCTAGGGGGCGCGAACACCGGGCAGCTCTAC. Translation: CAWSLGGANTGQLY. The whole CDR3 sequence is CAWSLGGANTGQLYF. Complete variable domain (other parts from reference TRBV31 and TRBJ2-2): AQTIHQWPVAEIKAVGSPLSLGCTIKGKSSPNLYWYWQATGGTLQQLFYSITVGQVESVVQLNLSASRPKDDQFILSTEKLLLSHSGFYLCAWSLGGANTGQLYFGEGSKLTVL.

As to this clone: Gene names are mouse gene names. The observed sequence ends 1 residue before the CDR3 terminus, with the missing tail filled in from the germline J gene. This rearrangement joins TRBV15 to TRBJ2-3; 8 bases fit TRBD2. The junction had 1 base not matched to a gene; V was cut back by 3 bases and J by 2 bases. This CDR3 has 14 amino acids. Germline CDR1 and CDR2: SGHND and FRSKSL. The covered CDR3 bases are TGTGCCAGCAGTTTGGGGGGGGCTGCAGAAACGCTGTAT. The encoded protein is CASSLGGAAETLY. The entire CDR3 reads CASSLGGAAETLYF.

Details on this clone: Genes here carry mouse names. The CDR3 is cut off 1 residue early in the read; its end comes from the germline J gene. J is TRBJ2-2 and V is TRBV13-2, with TRBD2 matching 9 bases. CDR3 size: 16 residues. The V gene end was trimmed by 1 base and the J gene end by 0 bases; junction bases not matched to a gene: 1. Germline CDR1 reads NNHNN; CDR2 reads SYGAGS (reference sequence). Incomplete CDR3 DNA: TGTGCCAGCGGTGATTCTGGGGGGGCAAACACCGGGCAGCTCTAC. Its translation is CASGDSGGANTGQLY. The full CDR3 reads CASGDSGGANTGQLYF.

With respect to this clone: Mouse germline and gene names are used. The read ends 1 residue before the CDR3 terminus; that terminus is restored from the germline J gene. The chain is built from TRBV13-1 and TRBJ2-1, with 10 nucleotides matching TRBD2. V was clipped by 0 bases and J by 6 bases; unmatched bases: 0. CDR1 and CDR2 (germline): NSHNY, SYGAGN. This CDR3 has 14 residues. Partial CDR3 DNA: TGTGCCAGCAGTGATGGACTGGGGGGTGCTGAGCAGTTC. This sequence encodes CASSDGLGGAEQF. The whole CDR3 reads CASSDGLGGAEQFF.

Comments on this clone: The gene names here belong to mouse. CDR3 DNA (partial): TGTGCCAGCAGCCAGGGACAGGGGCGGGCTGAGCAGTTC. Amino acid sequence: CASSQGQGRAEQF. The entire CDR3 sequence reads CASSQGQGRAEQFF. The chain combines TRBV2 with TRBJ2-1; TRBD1 aligns across 10 bases. The sequence runs out 1 residue before the end of the CDR3; the remainder is reconstructed from the germline J gene. The CDR3 is 14 amino acids. Trimming cost V 3 bases and J 7 bases; bases outside gene matches: 3. Germline assignment: CDR1 LGHNA and CDR2 YSYQKL.

As for this clone: All gene names here are mouse names. Coverage ceases 1 residue before the CDR3 finishes, and the germline J gene fills in the end. The rearrangement links TRBV5 to TRBJ2-5; 10 bases align to TRBD2. V lost 4 bases and J lost 1; bases outside the gene matches: 2. Germline V gene data show CDR1 as LGHNA and CDR2 as YNLKQL (reference sequence). The length of the CDR3 is 15 residues. The part of the CDR3 DNA that was read is TGTGCCAGCAGCCCAGACTGGGGGGACCAAGACACCCAGTAC. Translating it yields CASSPDWGDQDTQY. The whole CDR3 sequence is CASSPDWGDQDTQYF.

About this clone: Gene names are mouse gene names. The read finishes 1 residue shy of the CDR3 end, and the germline J gene is used to complete it. The chain recombines TRBV31 with TRBJ1-3; no firm D call. This CDR3 spans 12 amino acids. V lost 0 bases and J 4 bases, leaving 4 bases between the germline ends. Germline lookup yields CDR1 GKSSPN and CDR2 SITVG. Partial CDR3 DNA: TGTGCCTGGAGTCTCAAGGGAAATACGCTCTAT. Encoded protein: CAWSLKGNTLY. Given in full, the CDR3 is CAWSLKGNTLYF.

With respect to this clone: The genes are named according to mouse. The sequence runs out 1 residue before the end of the CDR3; the remainder is reconstructed from the germline J gene. This chain joins TRBV1 and TRBJ2-2; 8 nucleotides agree with TRBD2. Germline lookup yields CDR1 NSQYPW and CDR2 LRSPGD (reference sequence). After removal of 5 bases from V and 0 bases from J, the junction contained 5 bases not matched to a gene. This CDR3 spans 16 amino acids. The sequenced CDR3 bases are TGCACCTGCAGTCCTAAGACTGGGGCAAACACCGGGCAGCTCTAC. Protein product: CTCSPKTGANTGQLY. The full CDR3 protein is CTCSPKTGANTGQLYF.

In regard to this clone: Gene labels here are mouse ones. The CDR3 reads CASSSQNTLYF. CDR3 DNA (partial): TGTGCCAGCAGCTCTCAAAACACCTTGTAC. V gene TRBV4 combines with J gene TRBJ2-4; D unclear. Coverage ceases 1 residue before the CDR3 finishes, and the germline J gene fills in the end. The CDR3 loop spans 11 amino acids. CDR1 is LGHDT, CDR2 YNNKQL, per germline (reference sequence). V was cut by 4 bases and J by 2 bases, with 1 base left in between.

Notes on this clone: The germline and genes are mouse ones. The missing CDR3 end, 1 residue past where the read stops, is filled in from the germline J gene. The chain combines TRBV13-3 with TRBJ2-5, with D hard to call. The germline V gene encodes CDR1 NNHDY and CDR2 SYVADS. The CDR3 loop spans 13 amino acids. V was pared by 0 bases and J by 0 bases, with 2 bases between. The CDR3 bases that were read are TGTGCCAGCAGTGATGACAACCAAGACACCCAGTAC. Residues: CASSDDNQDTQY. The entire CDR3 sequence reads CASSDDNQDTQYF.

Concerning this clone: Germline and genes here are mouse. The sequenced fragment ends 1 residue before the CDR3 boundary, so the rest is inferred from the germline J gene. The rearrangement links TRBV13-2 to TRBJ2-2; possibly TRBD2 for D (6 bases). Deletions cut 3 bases from V and 6 bases from J, with 9 bases between. The CDR3 runs to 13 residues. The V gene's germline CDR1 is NNHNN and CDR2 SYGAGS (reference sequence). The part of the CDR3 DNA that was read is TGTGCCAGCGGTGTTGGGGGATCCGGGCAGCTCTAC. Translation gives CASGVGGSGQLY. The entire CDR3 is CASGVGGSGQLYF.

Remarks on this clone: Mouse gene names apply. The CDR3 end lies 1 residue beyond the end of the read and is filled in from the germline J gene. This rearrangement joins TRBV2 to TRBJ2-2, with 12 bases matching TRBD1. Germline V gives CDR1 LGHNA, CDR2 YSYQKL. The V segment lost 4 bases and the J segment 1 base; nucleotides outside the gene matches: 1. The CDR3 covers 16 residues. Partial CDR3 DNA: TGTGCCAGCAGCCGGGACAGGGGGCAAAACACCGGGCAGCTCTAC. Translated: CASSRDRGQNTGQLY. The full CDR3 protein reads CASSRDRGQNTGQLYF.

Regarding this clone: Gene names and germline refer to mouse. The CDR3 is cut off 1 residue early in the read; its end comes from the germline J gene. V is TRBV13-2 and J is TRBJ1-3, with D perhaps TRBD1 (6 bases). The CDR3 contains 14 residues. The germline gives CDR1 NNHNN, CDR2 SYGAGS (reference sequence). The V gene lost 3 bases and the J gene lost 2 bases, with 9 bases spanning the gap. The CDR3 DNA, read in part, is TGTGCCAGCGGTGGGAGGGGGACTGGAAATACGCTCTAT. It is translated as CASGGRGTGNTLY. The full CDR3 is CASGGRGTGNTLYF.

With regard to this clone: The germline and genes are mouse ones. The read terminates 1 residue before the CDR3 end, so the remaining end is supplied by the germline J gene. The chain employs TRBV5 and TRBJ2-2, with unresolved D. CDR3 length equals 15 residues. Germline assignment: CDR1 LGHNA and CDR2 YNLKQL (reference sequence). Trimming cost V 0 bases and J 0 bases, with 5 bases left between them. Partial CDR3 DNA: TGTGCCAGCAGCCAAGAGACAACAAACACCGGGCAGCTCTAC. Protein product: CASSQETTNTGQLY. The full CDR3 reads CASSQETTNTGQLYF.

About this clone itself: Germline and genes: mouse. The sequenced fragment ends 1 residue before the CDR3 boundary, so the rest is inferred from the germline J gene. This chain connects TRBV13-2 to TRBJ2-5, with D tentatively TRBD2 (6 bases). Trimming removed 1 base at V and 1 base at J, with 7 bases between. The CDR3 consists of 14 residues. The germline V gene has CDR1 NNHNN and CDR2 SYGAGS (reference sequence). The covered CDR3 bases are TGTGCCAGCGGTGATATGGGGGACCAAGACACCCAGTAC. Its protein is CASGDMGDQDTQY. The CDR3 in its entirety is CASGDMGDQDTQYF.